This TCR beta chain is drawn from a study of beta chain features in type 1 diabetes. Study-wide results and limits: In patients and controls equally, PCR might favor templates that are shorter. TCRB CDR3s from Type 1 diabetes patients were moderately but significantly shorter in all four CD4+ subsets.

Naive, central memory, regulatory and stem cell-like memory cells within the CD4+ compartment were sorted using CD45RO/CCR7/CD25/CD127/CD95/CD27. In the case of this clone: Its target is unknown.

Unmatched junction bases numbered 11, after V lost 8 bases and J lost 6 bases. There are 14 residues in the CDR3. CDR1 is MNHNY and CDR2 is SVGAGI in the germline V gene (reference sequence). cDNA synthesis used the whole RNA isolate, giving expressed TCRB sequences. Clones were read by immunoSEQ multiplex PCR, and TCRdb kept only the in-frame ones, dropping some. The sample lists a few hundred thousand clones; roughly 15% were seen once. Material: naive CD4+ T cells from blood. The J gene is TRBJ2-3, the V gene TRBV6-6; 7 nucleotides agree with TRBD2. The clonotype was recovered from a man aged 18 to 29 with type 1 diabetes. The CDR3 coding sequence is TGTGCCAGCTCTAGCGGCCCCTCGGGGGATACGCAGTATTTT. Encoded protein: CASSSGPSGDTQYF.